The TCR beta chain described here comes from a study of cytomegalovirus exposure and HLA in healthy donors. Profiling relied on immunoSEQ multiplex PCR, and the TCRdb table lists in-frame clones only, not all of them. The table lists some 140,000 clones, about 86% of them singletons. This CDR3 contains 12 residues. Trimming left V 3 bases short and J 3 bases short, with 8 bases between. Germline lookup yields CDR1 GTSNPN and CDR2 SVGIG (reference sequence). Separation from the roughly 690-subject first cohort characterized the roughly 110-subject validation cohort, to which the donors belonged. Sequencing was carried out using PBMCs. The genes are TRBV30 and TRBJ1-1, with D maybe TRBD1 (6 bases). This TCR was sampled from a human donor in good health. The CDR3 region has the DNA TGTGCCTGGAGACAGGGTGACACTGAAGCTTTCTTT. Translating gives CAWRQGDTEAFF.